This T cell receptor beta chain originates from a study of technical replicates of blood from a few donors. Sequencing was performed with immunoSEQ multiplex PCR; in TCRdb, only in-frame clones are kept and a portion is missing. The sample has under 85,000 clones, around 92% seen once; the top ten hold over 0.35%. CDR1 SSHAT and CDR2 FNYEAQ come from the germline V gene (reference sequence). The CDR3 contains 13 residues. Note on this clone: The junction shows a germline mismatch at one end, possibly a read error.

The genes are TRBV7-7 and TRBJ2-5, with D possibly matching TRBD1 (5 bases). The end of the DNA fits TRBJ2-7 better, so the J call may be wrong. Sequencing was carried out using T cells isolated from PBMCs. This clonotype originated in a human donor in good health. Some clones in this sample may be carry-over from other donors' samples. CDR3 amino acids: CASSLVIGVEQYF. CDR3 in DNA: TGTGCTAGCAGCTTAGTTATAGGGGTCGAGCAGTACTTC.